This T cell receptor (beta chain) was recorded in a study of Ad26.COV2.S vaccination and SARS-CoV-2 variants. Sample treatment: some 19 received Ad26.COV2.S at low or high dose, single or two shots; several received placebo; per-sample allocation not given. After the first vaccine or placebo injection, samples were drawn on day 63. CDR3 length equals 17 residues. The ends were cut back, 1 base at V and 2 bases at J, with 16 bases in the middle. The germline CDR1 and CDR2 sequences are SGHDT and YYEEEE. Repertoires were generated with immunoSEQ multiplex PCR, while TCRdb's copy carries only in-frame clones and drops some. The table lists a few hundred thousand clones, around 82% of them singletons.

The clonotype was recovered from a person aged 18-65 years who received the Ad26.COV2.S COVID-19 vaccine or a placebo. J is TRBJ2-1 and V is TRBV5-6; the D gene is possibly TRBD2 (6 bases). Material: peripheral blood, obtained in a trial of Ad26.COV2.S vaccine versus placebo. CDR3: CASSLFAGTFTYNEQFF. The DNA of the CDR3 is TGTGCCAGCAGCTTGTTCGCGGGGACCTTCACCTACAATGAGCAGTTCTTC.